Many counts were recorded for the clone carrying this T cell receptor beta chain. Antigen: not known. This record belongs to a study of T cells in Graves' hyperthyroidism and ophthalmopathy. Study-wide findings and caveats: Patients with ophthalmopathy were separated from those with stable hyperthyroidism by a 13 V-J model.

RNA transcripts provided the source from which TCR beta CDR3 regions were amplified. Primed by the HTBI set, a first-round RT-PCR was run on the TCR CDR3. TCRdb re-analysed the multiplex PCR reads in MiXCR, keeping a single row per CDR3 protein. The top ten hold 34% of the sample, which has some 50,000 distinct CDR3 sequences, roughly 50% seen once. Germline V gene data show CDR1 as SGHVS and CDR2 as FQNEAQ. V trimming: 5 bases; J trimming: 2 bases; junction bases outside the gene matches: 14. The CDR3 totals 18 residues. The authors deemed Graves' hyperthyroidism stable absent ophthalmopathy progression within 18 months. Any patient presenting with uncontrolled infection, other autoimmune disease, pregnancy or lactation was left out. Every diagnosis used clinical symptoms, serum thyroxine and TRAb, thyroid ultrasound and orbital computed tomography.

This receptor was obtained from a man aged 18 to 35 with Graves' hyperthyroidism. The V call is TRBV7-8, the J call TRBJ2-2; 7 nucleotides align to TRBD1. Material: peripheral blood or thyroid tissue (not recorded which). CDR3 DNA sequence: TGTGCCAGCAGCCCATATTTGGGACAGACCCATAACACCGGGGAGCTGTTTTTT. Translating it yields CASSPYLGQTHNTGELFF.